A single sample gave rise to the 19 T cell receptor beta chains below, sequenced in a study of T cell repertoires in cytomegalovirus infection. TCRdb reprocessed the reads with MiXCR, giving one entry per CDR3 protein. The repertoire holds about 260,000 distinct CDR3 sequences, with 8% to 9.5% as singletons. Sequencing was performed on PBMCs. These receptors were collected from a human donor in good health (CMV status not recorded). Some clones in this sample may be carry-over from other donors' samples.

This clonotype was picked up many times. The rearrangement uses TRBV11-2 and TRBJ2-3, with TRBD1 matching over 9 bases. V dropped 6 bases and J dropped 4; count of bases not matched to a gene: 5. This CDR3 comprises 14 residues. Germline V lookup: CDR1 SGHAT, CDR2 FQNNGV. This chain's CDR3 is CASRQGALSDTQYF. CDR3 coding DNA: TGTGCCAGCAGACAGGGGGCACTATCAGATACGCAGTATTTT.

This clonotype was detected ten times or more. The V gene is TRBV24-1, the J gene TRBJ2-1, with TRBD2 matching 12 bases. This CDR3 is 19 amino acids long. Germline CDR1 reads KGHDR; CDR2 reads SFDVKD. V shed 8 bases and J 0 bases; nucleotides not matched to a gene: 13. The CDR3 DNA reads TGTGCCACCATTTCGCCGGGACTAGCGGGCTCCAGCTCCTACAATGAGCAGTTCTTC. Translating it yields CATISPGLAGSSSYNEQFF.

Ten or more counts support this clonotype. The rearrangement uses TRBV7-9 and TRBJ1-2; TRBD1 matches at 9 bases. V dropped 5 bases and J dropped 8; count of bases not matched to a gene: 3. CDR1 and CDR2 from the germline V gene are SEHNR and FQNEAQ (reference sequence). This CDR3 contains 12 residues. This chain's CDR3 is CASSRGTGGYTF. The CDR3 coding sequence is TGTGCCAGCAGCCGGGGGACAGGGGGCTACACCTTC.

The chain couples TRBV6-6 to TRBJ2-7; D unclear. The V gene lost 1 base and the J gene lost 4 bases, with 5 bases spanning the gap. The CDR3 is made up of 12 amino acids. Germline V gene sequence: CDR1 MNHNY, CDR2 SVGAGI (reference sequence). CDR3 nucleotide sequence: TGTGCCAGCAGTTACTACGGATACGAGCAGTACTTC. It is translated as CASSYYGYEQYF.

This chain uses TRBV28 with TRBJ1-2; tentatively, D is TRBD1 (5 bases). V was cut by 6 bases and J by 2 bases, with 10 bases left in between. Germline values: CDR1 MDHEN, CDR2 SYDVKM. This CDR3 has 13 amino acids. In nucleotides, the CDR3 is TGTGCCAGCAGGGGGGACTTCAACTATGGCTACACCTTC. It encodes CASRGDFNYGYTF.

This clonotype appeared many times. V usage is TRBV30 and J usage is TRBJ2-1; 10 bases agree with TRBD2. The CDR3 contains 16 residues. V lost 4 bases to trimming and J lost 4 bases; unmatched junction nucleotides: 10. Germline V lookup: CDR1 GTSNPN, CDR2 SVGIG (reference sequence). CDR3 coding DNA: TGTGCCTGGACTAACCGGCGGACTAGCGGATACAATGAGCAGTTCTTC. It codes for CAWTNRRTSGYNEQFF.

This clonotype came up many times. CDR3 sequence: CASSLDRVDQPQHF. The CDR3 nucleotides read TGTGCCAGCAGCTTAGACAGGGTTGATCAGCCCCAGCATTTT. The chain is built from TRBV7-9 and TRBJ1-5, with D tentatively TRBD1 (6 bases). Trimming took 1 base from V and 5 from J, leaving 9 bases between them. The CDR3 covers 14 residues. Germline V gene sequence: CDR1 SEHNR, CDR2 FQNEAQ (reference sequence).

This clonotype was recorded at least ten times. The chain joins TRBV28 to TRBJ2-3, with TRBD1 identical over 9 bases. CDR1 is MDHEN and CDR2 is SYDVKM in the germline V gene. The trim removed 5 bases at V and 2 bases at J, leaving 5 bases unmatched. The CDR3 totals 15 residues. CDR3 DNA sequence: TGTGCCAGCAGTCCCAGGACAGGGGTCACAGATACGCAGTATTTT. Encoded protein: CASSPRTGVTDTQYF.

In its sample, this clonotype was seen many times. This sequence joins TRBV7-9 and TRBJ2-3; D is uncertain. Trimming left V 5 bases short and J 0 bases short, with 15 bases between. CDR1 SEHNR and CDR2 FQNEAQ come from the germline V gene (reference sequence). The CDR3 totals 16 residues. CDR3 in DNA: TGTGCCAGCAGCCCGACGGGTAGGGTAAGCACAGATACGCAGTATTTT. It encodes CASSPTGRVSTDTQYF.

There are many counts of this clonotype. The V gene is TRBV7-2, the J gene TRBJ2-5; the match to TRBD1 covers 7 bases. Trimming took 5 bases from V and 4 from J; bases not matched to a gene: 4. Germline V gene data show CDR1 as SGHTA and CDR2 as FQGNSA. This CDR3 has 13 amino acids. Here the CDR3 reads CASSIDRVETQYF. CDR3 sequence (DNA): TGTGCCAGCAGCATCGACAGGGTAGAGACCCAGTACTTC.

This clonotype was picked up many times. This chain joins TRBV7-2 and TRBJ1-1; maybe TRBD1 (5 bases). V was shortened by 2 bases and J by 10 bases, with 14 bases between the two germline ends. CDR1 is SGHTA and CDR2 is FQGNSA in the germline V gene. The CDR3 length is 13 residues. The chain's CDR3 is CASSLNGGIGAFF. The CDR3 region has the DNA TGTGCCAGCAGCTTAAATGGGGGGATAGGAGCTTTCTTT.

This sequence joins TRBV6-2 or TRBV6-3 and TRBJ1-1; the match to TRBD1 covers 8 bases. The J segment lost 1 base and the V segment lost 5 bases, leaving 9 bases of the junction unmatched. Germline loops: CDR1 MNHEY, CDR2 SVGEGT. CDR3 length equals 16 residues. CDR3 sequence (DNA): TGTGCCAGCAGTGACCCCAGGGGGCTGACGAACACTGAAGCTTTCTTT. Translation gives CASSDPRGLTNTEAFF.

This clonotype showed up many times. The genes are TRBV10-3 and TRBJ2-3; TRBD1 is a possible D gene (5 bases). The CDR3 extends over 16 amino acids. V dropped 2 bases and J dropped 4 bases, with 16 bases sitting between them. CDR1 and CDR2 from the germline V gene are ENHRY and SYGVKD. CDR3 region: CAISEGPTGRADTQYF. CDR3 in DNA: TGTGCCATCAGTGAGGGGCCTACAGGAAGAGCAGATACGCAGTATTTT.

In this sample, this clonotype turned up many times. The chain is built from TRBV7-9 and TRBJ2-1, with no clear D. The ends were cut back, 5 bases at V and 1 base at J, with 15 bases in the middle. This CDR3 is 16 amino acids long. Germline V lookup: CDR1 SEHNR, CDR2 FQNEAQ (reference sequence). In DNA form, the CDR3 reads TGTGCCAGCAGCCCCCTGTGGGGTTATTCCTACAATGAGCAGTTCTTC. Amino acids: CASSPLWGYSYNEQFF.

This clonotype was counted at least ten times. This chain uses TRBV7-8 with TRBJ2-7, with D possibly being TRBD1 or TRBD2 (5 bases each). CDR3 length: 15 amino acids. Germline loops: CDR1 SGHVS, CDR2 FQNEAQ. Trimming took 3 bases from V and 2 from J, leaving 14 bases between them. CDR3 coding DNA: TGTGCCAGCAGCTTGGCTCGGGGCGAAGCCTACGAGCAGTACTTC. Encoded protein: CASSLARGEAYEQYF.

DNA for the CDR3: TGTGCCAGCAGTGAAGAGAGCCTCCCTGAAGAGACCCAGTACTTC. This translates into CASSEESLPEETQYF. This chain uses TRBV2 with TRBJ2-5; D remains ambiguous. The length of the CDR3 is 15 residues. The germline V gene has CDR1 SNHLY and CDR2 FYNNEI. The germline V and J ends were trimmed by 1 base and 3 bases, with 12 bases remaining between them. Using reference TRBV2 and TRBJ2-5 for the parts outside the CDR3, the full variable domain is EPEVTQTPSHQVTQMGQEVILRCVPISNHLYFYWYRQILGQKVEFLVSFYNNEISEKSEIFDDQFSVERPDGSNFTLKIRSTKLEDSAMYFCASSEESLPEETQYFGPGTRLLVL.

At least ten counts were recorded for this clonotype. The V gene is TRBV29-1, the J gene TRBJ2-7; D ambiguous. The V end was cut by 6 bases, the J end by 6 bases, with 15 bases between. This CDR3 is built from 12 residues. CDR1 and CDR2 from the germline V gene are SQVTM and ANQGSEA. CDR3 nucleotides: TGCAGCGTCGCAGAGGTAGTGAGCGAGCAGTACTTC. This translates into CSVAEVVSEQYF.

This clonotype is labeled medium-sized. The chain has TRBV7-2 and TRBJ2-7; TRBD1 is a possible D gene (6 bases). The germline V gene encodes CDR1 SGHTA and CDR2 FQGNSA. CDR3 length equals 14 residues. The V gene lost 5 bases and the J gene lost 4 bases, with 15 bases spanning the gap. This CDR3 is CASSPTGTLYEQYF. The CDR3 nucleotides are TGTGCCAGCAGCCCCACAGGGACCCTTTACGAGCAGTACTTC.

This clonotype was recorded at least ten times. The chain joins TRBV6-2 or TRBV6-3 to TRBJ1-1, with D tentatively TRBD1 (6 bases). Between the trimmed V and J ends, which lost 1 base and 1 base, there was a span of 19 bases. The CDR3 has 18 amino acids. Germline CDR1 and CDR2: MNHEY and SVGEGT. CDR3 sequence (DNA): TGTGCCAGCAGTTACTTGGGAGGATCCGGGACACCGAACACTGAAGCTTTCTTT. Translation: CASSYLGGSGTPNTEAFF.